The sequence of this T cell receptor (beta chain) was determined in a study of cytomegalovirus exposure and HLA in healthy donors. Study findings and constraints: Cytomegalovirus-associated status was assigned to about 170 TCR beta chains.

Concerning this clone: Its matching antigen is unknown.

The repertoire was sequenced with immunoSEQ multiplex PCR; TCRdb's copy has only in-frame clones and lacks some. This table has hundreds of thousands of clones, 80% to 95% appearing once. The CDR3 runs 16 residues. J lost 6 bases, V lost 0 bases, and 4 bases had no gene match. Germline lookup yields CDR1 MNHEY and CDR2 SMNVEV (reference sequence). Sequencing input: PBMCs. The chain links TRBV27 to TRBJ2-1; 11 nucleotides align to TRBD1. The source of this sequence is a woman between 25 and 40 years old in good health and CMV-seronegative. In nucleotides, the CDR3 is TGTGCCAGCAGTTTATCGGGACAGGGGGGTTTCAATGAGCAGTTCTTC. Its protein product is CASSLSGQGGFNEQFF.